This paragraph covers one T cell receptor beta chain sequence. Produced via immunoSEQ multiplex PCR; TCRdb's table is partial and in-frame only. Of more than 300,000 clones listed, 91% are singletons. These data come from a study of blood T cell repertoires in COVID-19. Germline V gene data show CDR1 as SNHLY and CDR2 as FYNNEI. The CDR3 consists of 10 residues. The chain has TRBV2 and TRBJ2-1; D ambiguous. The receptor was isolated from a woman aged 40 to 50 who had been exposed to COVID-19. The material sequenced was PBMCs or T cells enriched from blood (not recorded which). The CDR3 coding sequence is TGTGCTTCCGCCCGGAATGAGCAGTTCTTC. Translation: CASARNEQFF. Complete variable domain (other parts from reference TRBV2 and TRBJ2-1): EPEVTQTPSHQVTQMGQEVILRCVPISNHLYFYWYRQILGQKVEFLVSFYNNEISEKSEIFDDQFSVERPDGSNFTLKIRSTKLEDSAMYFCASARNEQFFGPGTRLTVL.